This T cell receptor (beta chain) comes out of a study of blood T cell repertoires in COVID-19. Study as a whole: Samples representing acute and convalescent COVID-19 were sourced from the United States, Italy and Spain. Sources were T cells, B-cell-depleted T cells, or PBMCs; the material itself was cDNA or gDNA.

The CDR3 spans 14 residues. The germline V gene has CDR1 SEHNR and CDR2 FQNEAQ (reference sequence). Trimming stripped 1 base from V and 0 bases from J, with 7 bases between. This clone turned up a few times. Participant-reported clinical history was the basis for cohort assignment. In the authors' methods: Reference gene primer amplification gave estimated nucleated cell counts. Method: immunoSEQ multiplex PCR; TCRdb's copy keeps in-frame clones and lacks some. That table supplies the V and J calls and clone size; D and trimming were determined from the DNA. The sample includes 250,000 or so clones, around 89% seen only once; the top ten take approximately 4%.

Sequencing was done on a sample of PBMCs or T cells enriched from blood (not recorded which). J is TRBJ2-7 and V is TRBV7-9; D remains unclear. This TCR derives from a woman in her thirties with acute COVID-19. The CDR3 coding sequence is TGTGCCAGCAGCTTAGAAGAGTTCTCCTACGAGCAGTACTTC. Translated: CASSLEEFSYEQYF.